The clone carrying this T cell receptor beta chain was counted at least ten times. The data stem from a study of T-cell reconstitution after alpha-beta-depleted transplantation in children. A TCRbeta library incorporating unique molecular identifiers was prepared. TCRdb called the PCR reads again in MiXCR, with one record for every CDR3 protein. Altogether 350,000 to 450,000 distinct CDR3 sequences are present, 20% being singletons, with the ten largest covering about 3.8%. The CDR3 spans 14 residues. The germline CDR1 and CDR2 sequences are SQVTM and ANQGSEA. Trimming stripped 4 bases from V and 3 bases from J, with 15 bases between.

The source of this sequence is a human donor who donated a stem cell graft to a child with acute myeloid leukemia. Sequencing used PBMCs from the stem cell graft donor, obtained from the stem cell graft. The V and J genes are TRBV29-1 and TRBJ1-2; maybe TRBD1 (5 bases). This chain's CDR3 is CSVATGTIDYGYTF. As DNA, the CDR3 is TGCAGCGTTGCTACCGGGACGATTGACTATGGCTACACCTTC.